The 31 T cell receptor beta chains below were found in one sample sequenced in a study of shared clonotypes between healthy human individuals. Profiling relied on immunoSEQ multiplex PCR, and the TCRdb table lists in-frame clones only, not all of them. Among about 2.4 million clones listed, approximately 93% were seen once. The source material was naive CD4+ T cells from PBMCs. The subset: CD45RA+ positively selected. The receptors stem from a man aged 18 to 29 in good health. Some clones in this sample may be carry-over from other donors' samples.

Concerning this clone itself: This specimen includes other DNA sequences encoding the same CDR3. The DNA for the CDR3 is TGCGCCAGCAGCTTGGTGGCGGGAGGGGAGAATGAGCAGTTCTTC. Translating gives CASSLVAGGENEQFF. The chain uses TRBV5-1 and TRBJ2-1; 9 bases align to TRBD2. The CDR3 sequence is 15 residues long. CDR1 SGHRS and CDR2 YFSETQ come from the germline V gene. J was trimmed by 7 bases and V by 0 bases; bases with no gene match: 5.

The V gene is TRBV7-9, the J gene TRBJ2-2; D unclear. Trimming pared 1 base from V and 1 base from J, leaving 10 bases between. The germline V gene has CDR1 SEHNR and CDR2 FQNEAQ (reference sequence). This CDR3 comprises 16 residues. The CDR3 region is CASSLGRVLNTGELFF. Written as DNA, the CDR3 is TGTGCCAGCAGCTTAGGTCGGGTCTTGAACACCGGGGAGCTGTTTTTT.

This clone showed up just a few times. The same CDR3 can be traced to other DNA sequences in this sample. This chain uses TRBV18 with TRBJ1-3; D is ambiguous. The germline gives CDR1 KGHSH, CDR2 LQKENI. The CDR3 consists of 13 residues. V gave up 2 bases and J gave up 0 bases, with 2 bases separating them. DNA for the CDR3: TGTGCCAGCTCACCATCCTCTGGAAACACCATATATTTT. As protein: CASSPSSGNTIYF.

This rearrangement joins TRBV29-1 to TRBJ2-5; 8 bases match TRBD1. The CDR3 runs to 16 residues. Germline lookup yields CDR1 SQVTM and CDR2 ANQGSEA. V was clipped by 7 bases and J by 1 base; unmatched bases: 14. CDR3: CSAQAGQGRSQETQYF. In DNA form, the CDR3 reads TGCAGCGCCCAGGCTGGACAGGGTCGGAGCCAAGAGACCCAGTACTTC.

This chain joins TRBV14 and TRBJ2-5; D is perhaps TRBD2 (6 bases). The CDR3 has 12 amino acids. V gave up 3 bases and J gave up 13 bases, with 15 bases separating them. Germline lookup yields CDR1 SGHDN and CDR2 FVKESK. CDR3 residues: CASSQAGRIRYF. The CDR3 nucleotides are TGTGCCAGCAGCCAGGCGGGGAGGATACGGTACTTC.

The chain couples TRBV7-7 to TRBJ2-2; no firm D call. In germline, CDR1 is SSHAT, CDR2 FNYEAQ (reference sequence). This CDR3 is built from 16 residues. Trimming left V 3 bases short and J 2 bases short, with 13 bases between. CDR3 amino acids: CASSFEVGYNTGELFF. CDR3 sequence (DNA): TGTGCCAGCAGCTTTGAGGTCGGATACAACACCGGGGAGCTGTTTTTT.

V and J are TRBV5-1 and TRBJ1-1, with TRBD1 as a possible D gene (5 bases). CDR1 is SGHRS, CDR2 YFSETQ, per germline. CDR3 length equals 15 residues. V was cut by 0 bases and J by 4 bases, with 13 bases left in between. DNA for the CDR3: TGCGCCAGCAGCTTGGTCCCAGGGTCGGTCACTGAAGCTTTCTTT. Protein sequence: CASSLVPGSVTEAFF.

V and J are TRBV30 and TRBJ2-7; D is tentatively TRBD1 or TRBD2 (5 bases each). The CDR3 is made up of 14 amino acids. In germline, CDR1 is GTSNPN, CDR2 SVGIG (reference sequence). V was shortened by 0 bases and J by 2 bases, with 11 bases between the two germline ends. The CDR3 reads CAWSVRRGPYEQYF. CDR3 coding DNA: TGTGCCTGGAGTGTACGTCGGGGCCCCTACGAGCAGTACTTC.

The V call is TRBV7-2, the J call TRBJ1-1; TRBD1 is a possible D gene (6 bases). The CDR3 sequence is 13 residues long. The V end was cut by 6 bases, the J end by 4 bases, with 12 bases between. The germline gives CDR1 SGHTA, CDR2 FQGNSA. The CDR3 is CASSRRGGTEAFF. The CDR3 bases are TGTGCCAGCAGTCGAAGGGGGGGCACTGAAGCTTTCTTT.

The chain couples TRBV5-6 to TRBJ2-3; the D gene is possibly TRBD1 (5 bases). Trimming shortened V by 0 bases and J by 2 bases, and 22 bases separated the two germline ends. Germline V CDR1 and CDR2: SGHDT, YYEEEE. The CDR3 runs 19 residues. This CDR3 reads CASSLATITLGATTDTQYF. The CDR3 DNA is TGTGCCAGCAGCTTGGCCACAATAACATTAGGGGCGACCACAGATACGCAGTATTTT.

This clone was seen a handful of times. The chain uses TRBV18 and TRBJ1-1, with 9 bases aligning to TRBD1. Germline V gene sequence: CDR1 KGHSH, CDR2 LQKENI. After removal of 4 bases from V and 5 bases from J, the junction contained 5 bases not matched to a gene. The CDR3 is 14 amino acids. The CDR3 is CASSLGTGWTEAFF. The CDR3, as DNA: TGTGCCAGCTCACTAGGGACAGGGTGGACTGAAGCTTTCTTT.

This clone was found a few times. The V call is TRBV7-8, the J call TRBJ1-2; possible D gene TRBD1, 5 bases. The CDR3 covers 16 residues. V lost 5 bases and J 1 base, leaving 17 bases between the germline ends. Germline V lookup: CDR1 SGHVS, CDR2 FQNEAQ. The CDR3 protein is CASSRNRDLSNYGYTF. In nucleotides, the CDR3 is TGTGCCAGCAGCCGTAACCGGGACCTAAGTAACTATGGCTACACCTTC.

The chain couples TRBV7-9 to TRBJ2-5; 8 bases match TRBD2. The ends lost 1 base at V and 4 bases at J; junction bases unmatched: 5. Germline assignment: CDR1 SEHNR and CDR2 FQNEAQ (reference sequence). This CDR3 has 15 residues. This CDR3 is CASSLVRGGLETQYF. CDR3 DNA: TGTGCCAGCAGCTTAGTTCGGGGGGGATTAGAGACCCAGTACTTC.

The chain has TRBV7-9 and TRBJ1-2, with 9 bases aligning to TRBD1. Trimming removed 5 bases from V and 2 bases from J; junction bases left unmatched: 6. The length of the CDR3 is 15 residues. Looked up from germline, CDR1 is SEHNR and CDR2 is FQNEAQ (reference sequence). The CDR3 nucleotides read TGTGCCAGCAGCCCACCCGGGACAGGGAACTATGGCTACACCTTC. Translation: CASSPPGTGNYGYTF.

This chain links TRBV7-9 with TRBJ1-2; D gene uncertain. Looked up from germline, CDR1 is SEHNR and CDR2 is FQNEAQ (reference sequence). V was cut by 2 bases and J by 3 bases, with 10 bases left in between. CDR3 length: 14 amino acids. CDR3 residues: CASSLLNHYYGYTF. DNA of the CDR3: TGTGCCAGCAGCTTACTGAACCACTACTATGGCTACACCTTC.

The gene calls are TRBV6-5 and TRBJ1-1, with 8 bases identical to TRBD1. This CDR3 is 14 amino acids long. Trimming cost V 6 bases and J 6 bases; bases outside gene matches: 9. The germline V gene has CDR1 MNHEY and CDR2 SVGAGI. CDR3 protein: CASSKQGVFSEAFF. The CDR3, as DNA: TGTGCCAGCAGCAAACAGGGGGTTTTCTCTGAAGCTTTCTTT.

The DNA for the CDR3 is TGTGCCAGCAGTTTATACAATAGCAATCAGCCCCAGCATTTT. Translating gives CASSLYNSNQPQHF. The gene calls are TRBV27 and TRBJ1-5; D unclear. The germline V and J ends were trimmed by 1 base and 0 bases, with 4 bases remaining between them. The CDR3 runs 14 residues. Germline V lookup: CDR1 MNHEY, CDR2 SMNVEV (reference sequence).

The chain is built from TRBV7-3 and TRBJ2-2, with 9 bases matching TRBD2. Germline CDR1 and CDR2: SGHTA and FQGTGA. The CDR3 covers 16 residues. V dropped 1 base and J dropped 6; count of bases not matched to a gene: 6. The CDR3 DNA reads TGTGCCAGCAGCTTAATTCCAGCGGGAGGTCCCGGGGAGCTGTTTTTT. As protein: CASSLIPAGGPGELFF.

The chain is built from TRBV19 and TRBJ2-1; 7 bases line up with TRBD1. This CDR3 spans 14 amino acids. Per the germline V gene, CDR1 is LNHDA and CDR2 is SQIVND (reference sequence). The V gene end was trimmed by 4 bases and the J gene end by 7 bases; junction bases not matched to a gene: 7. In DNA form, the CDR3 reads TGTGCCAGTAGTAGACAGGGATGGAAGAATGAGCAGTTCTTC. Residues: CASSRQGWKNEQFF.

Comment on this clone: This CDR3 is also generated by other DNA sequences in the sample. The V call is TRBV7-9, the J call TRBJ2-7; TRBD1 might be the D (6 bases). Per the germline V gene, CDR1 is SEHNR and CDR2 is FQNEAQ (reference sequence). CDR3 length: 13 residues. The V and J ends lost 1 base and 2 bases respectively, with 6 bases between them. CDR3 in amino acids: CASSLGGPYEQYF. DNA for the CDR3: TGTGCCAGCAGCTTAGGGGGGCCCTACGAGCAGTACTTC.

The J gene is TRBJ2-5, the V gene TRBV19, with 8 bases aligning to TRBD1. Germline CDR1 LNHDA, CDR2 SQIVND (reference sequence). The CDR3 is 16 amino acids. V lost 6 bases to trimming and J lost 5 bases; unmatched junction nucleotides: 14. For the CDR3, the DNA is TGTGCCAGTAGCTCCCCGGTGGCAGGGGGCTGGGAGACCCAGTACTTC. It encodes CASSSPVAGGWETQYF.

This chain connects TRBV5-8 to TRBJ1-5; no clear D gene. This CDR3 has 12 amino acids. Germline lookup yields CDR1 SGHTS and CDR2 YDEGEE. Trimming left V 4 bases short and J 9 bases short, with 11 bases between. CDR3 DNA sequence: TGTGCCAGCAGCGTAACCTGGGGGCCCCAGCATTTT. Translation gives CASSVTWGPQHF.

CDR3 sequence (DNA): TGTGCCAGCTCATCTCGACAGACCGATAGCAATCAGCCCCAGCATTTT. It translates to CASSSRQTDSNQPQHF. The chain is built from TRBV18 and TRBJ1-5, with D possibly TRBD1 on 5 matching bases. V was trimmed by 5 bases and J by 0 bases, leaving 14 bases between them. Germline V gene sequence: CDR1 KGHSH, CDR2 LQKENI. This CDR3 is built from 16 residues. Supplemented by reference TRBV18 and TRBJ1-5, the full variable domain reads NAGVMQNPRHLVRRRGQEARLRCSPMKGHSHVYWYRQLPEEGLKFMVYLQKENIIDESGMPKERFSAEFPKEGPSILRIQQVVRGDSAAYFCASSSRQTDSNQPQHFGDGTRLSIL.

Concerning this clone itself: The sample contains more than one DNA sequence encoding this CDR3. The rearrangement uses TRBV28 and TRBJ2-2, with D tentatively TRBD2 (7 bases). The V end was cut by 4 bases, the J end by 2 bases, with 11 bases between. CDR3 size: 15 residues. CDR1 is MDHEN and CDR2 is SYDVKM in the germline V gene. The CDR3 is CASSSPGGNTGELFF. The CDR3 bases are TGTGCCAGCAGTTCTCCGGGGGGCAACACCGGGGAGCTGTTTTTT. Using reference TRBV28 and TRBJ2-2 for the parts outside the CDR3, the full variable domain is DVKVTQSSRYLVKRTGEKVFLECVQDMDHENMFWYRQDPGLGLRLIYFSYDVKMKEKGDIPEGYSVSREKKERFSLILESASTNQTSMYLCASSSPGGNTGELFFGEGSRLTVL.

This clone is a singleton in its sample. The genes are TRBV10-3 and TRBJ1-1; D might be TRBD1 (5 bases). CDR3 length equals 13 residues. Germline CDR1 is ENHRY and CDR2 is SYGVKD. The ends were cut back, 9 bases at V and 5 bases at J, with 16 bases in the middle. As DNA, the CDR3 is TGTGCCATTAGGGGCGAGGGGCGTACTGAAGCTTTCTTT. Its protein product is CAIRGEGRTEAFF.

Only a few counts were recorded for this clone. The rearrangement uses TRBV4-1 and TRBJ1-5, with a tentative D call TRBD1 (6 bases). The CDR3 sequence is 16 residues long. The V gene lost 0 bases and the J gene lost 10 bases, with 19 bases spanning the gap. Germline V lookup: CDR1 MGHRA, CDR2 YSYEKL. CDR3 region: CASSQEVRTDGGPQHF. DNA for the CDR3: TGCGCCAGCAGCCAAGAGGTTCGGACAGACGGTGGACCCCAGCATTTT.

As DNA, the CDR3 is TGTGCCAGTAGTGTGCGACGCCAGGGGAGAGACACCGGGGAGCTGTTTTTT. Translating it yields CASSVRRQGRDTGELFF. The chain carries TRBV19 and TRBJ2-2, with a tentative D call TRBD1 (6 bases). This CDR3 has 17 residues. Per germline, CDR1 LNHDA and CDR2 SQIVND (reference sequence). V gave up 5 bases and J gave up 3 bases, with 19 bases separating them.

CDR3 sequence reads: CASSTGTALGGTQYF. The CDR3 nucleotides read TGTGCCAGCAGCACCGGGACAGCACTGGGGGGTACGCAGTATTTT. The genes are TRBV7-9 and TRBJ2-3; tentatively, D is TRBD1 (7 bases). Trimming shortened V by 5 bases and J by 8 bases, and 20 bases separated the two germline ends. The CDR3 sequence is 15 residues long. In germline, CDR1 is SEHNR, CDR2 FQNEAQ (reference sequence).

This chain uses TRBV5-1 with TRBJ2-7; D might be TRBD2 (5 bases). V gave up 0 bases and J gave up 5 bases, with 15 bases separating them. The CDR3 spans 15 residues. The germline CDR1 and CDR2 sequences are SGHRS and YFSETQ. CDR3 nucleotide sequence: TGCGCCAGCAGCTTGGCCGTGAGGGCTGGCCACGAGCAGTACTTC. Its translation is CASSLAVRAGHEQYF.

J is TRBJ1-1 and V is TRBV6-1, with unresolved D. Trimming pared 10 bases from V and 0 bases from J, leaving 15 bases between. Germline loops: CDR1 MNHNS, CDR2 SASEGT. The CDR3 is 14 amino acids. CDR3 in DNA: TGTGCCACCAATACCCTTCAAATGAACACTGAAGCTTTCTTT. Protein product: CATNTLQMNTEAFF.

A note on this clone: The sample contains more than one DNA sequence encoding this CDR3. The chain uses TRBV5-1 and TRBJ2-7; the match to TRBD2 covers 7 bases. The junction had 5 bases not matched to a gene; V was cut back by 0 bases and J by 2 bases. CDR3 length equals 15 residues. Per the germline V gene, CDR1 is SGHRS and CDR2 is YFSETQ. The DNA for the CDR3 is TGCGCCAGCAGCTTGGCAGCGGGAACAACCTACGAGCAGTACTTC. It codes for CASSLAAGTTYEQYF.